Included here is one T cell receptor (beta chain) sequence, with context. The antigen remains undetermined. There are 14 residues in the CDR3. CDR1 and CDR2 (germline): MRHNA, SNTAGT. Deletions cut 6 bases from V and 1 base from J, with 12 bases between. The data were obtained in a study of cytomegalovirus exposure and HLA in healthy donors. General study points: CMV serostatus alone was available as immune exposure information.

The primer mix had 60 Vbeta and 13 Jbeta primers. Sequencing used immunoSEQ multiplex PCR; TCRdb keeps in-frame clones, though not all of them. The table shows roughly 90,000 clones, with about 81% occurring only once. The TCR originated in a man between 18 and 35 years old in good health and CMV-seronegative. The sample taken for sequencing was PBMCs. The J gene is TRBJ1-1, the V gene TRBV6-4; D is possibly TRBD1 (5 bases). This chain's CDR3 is CASRVDSPNTEAFF. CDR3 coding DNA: TGTGCCAGCAGGGTTGACAGCCCGAACACTGAAGCTTTCTTT.